The rows below give T cell receptor beta chains drawn from one sample of a study of T cell responses to AZD1222 COVID-19 vaccine. Some clones are missing from TCRdb's copy, which holds only in-frame ones; the method was immunoSEQ multiplex PCR. Counted here are some 87,000 clones, around 89% occurring once; the ten biggest clones make up approximately 30%. The sample here was peripheral blood, taken on day 0 of AZD1222 vaccination. The receptors originated from an adult in good health. Both conserved end residues are part of each CDR3. A D gene is named only where the DNA matches it firmly. Some rows mark clone size as missing; the rest say once, few, many or name a class of expanded clone.

clone_size | j_call | cdr3_length | d_call | v_call | cdr3_nt | cdr3_aa
- | TRBJ2-2 | 18 | TRBD2 | TRBV15 | TGTGCCACCAGCAGAGATCTACTAGCGGGACTAAACACCGGGGAGCTGTTTTTT | CATSRDLLAGLNTGELFF
- | TRBJ2-3 | 15 | - | TRBV7-7 | TGTGCTAGCAGCCCCACGGGGCCGCTGACAGATACGCAGTATTTT | CASSPTGPLTDTQYF
few | TRBJ1-2 | 18 | - | TRBV28 | TGTGCCAGCAGTGGGGGAGGGGTATGGTTGGGGGTGGACTATGGCTACACCTTC | CASSGGGVWLGVDYGYTF
few | TRBJ2-1 | 13 | - | TRBV11-1 | TGTGCCAGCAGCCCCTTCGGTTACAATGAGCAGTTCTTC | CASSPFGYNEQFF
- | TRBJ2-1 | 14 | TRBD2 | TRBV9 | TGTGCCAGCAGCGCTTGGACTAGCGACAATGAGCAGTTCTTC | CASSAWTSDNEQFF
- | TRBJ1-3 | 15 | - | TRBV25-1 | TGTGCCAGCAGTGAACAGGACGGCTCTGGAAACACCATATATTTT | CASSEQDGSGNTIYF
- | TRBJ2-2 | 13 | - | TRBV7-3 | TGTGCCAGCGGGACTTGGAACACCGGGGAGCTGTTTTTT | CASGTWNTGELFF
- | TRBJ2-2 | 16 | - | TRBV11-1 | TGTGCCAGCAGCTTAGCCCTTCAGGGAAGAACCGGGGAGCTGTTTTTT | CASSLALQGRTGELFF
once | TRBJ2-2 | 17 | TRBD1 | TRBV19 | TGTGCCAGTAGTATAGTTTCCAGGGGGCGCGACACCGGGGAGCTGTTTTTT | CASSIVSRGRDTGELFF
once | TRBJ2-7 | 17 | TRBD1 | TRBV9 | TGTGCCAGCAGCGTAGGGTGGTCGGGGACAGGGGGATACGAGCAGTACTTC | CASSVGWSGTGGYEQYF
once | TRBJ2-5 | 14 | TRBD1 | TRBV6-2/TRBV6-3 | TGTGCCAGCAGTTACTTTCCAGGGGGCGAGACCCAGTACTTC | CASSYFPGGETQYF
- | TRBJ1-5 | 15 | - | TRBV30 | TGTGCCTGGAGTGTGTGGACTACGGGCAATCAGCCCCAGCATTTT | CAWSVWTTGNQPQHF
- | TRBJ2-7 | 15 | - | TRBV6-5 | TGTGCCAGCAGTTACTACGACAGGAGCTCCTACGAGCAGTACTTC | CASSYYDRSSYEQYF
few | TRBJ1-2 | 15 | - | TRBV29-1 | TGCAGCGTTGGAGACCCCCTTCAGGGAGACTATGGCTACACCTTC | CSVGDPLQGDYGYTF
few | TRBJ2-1 | 14 | TRBD2 | TRBV6-6 | TGTGCCAGCATAAGCGGGAGGGCCTTTGGTGAGCAGTTCTTC | CASISGRAFGEQFF
- | TRBJ1-2 | 13 | - | TRBV28 | TGTGCCAGCAGGGGGGAAGCCCGGGGAGGCTACACCTTC | CASRGEARGGYTF
- | TRBJ1-4 | 15 | - | TRBV6-5 | TGTGCCAGCAGTTACGCGGGGGCGCGAACGGGAAAACTGTTTTTT | CASSYAGARTGKLFF
- | TRBJ2-7 | 15 | TRBD2 | TRBV15 | TGTGCCACCAGCACCCCGCGGGGGGGTCTTAACGAGCAGTACTTC | CATSTPRGGLNEQYF
- | TRBJ2-3 | 20 | TRBD1 | TRBV28 | TGTGCCAGCAGTTACGGGCAAATAGGACAGGGGTTTACCGGCACAGATACGCAGTATTTT | CASSYGQIGQGFTGTDTQYF
- | TRBJ2-7 | 12 | - | TRBV28 | TGTGCCAGCTGGGCCTGGGGTGGCGAGCAGTACTTC | CASWAWGGEQYF
- | TRBJ1-5 | 15 | - | TRBV6-1 | TGTGCCAGCAGTGAATCCGGGAATAGCAATCAGCCCCAGCATTTT | CASSESGNSNQPQHF
once | TRBJ2-3 | 16 | - | TRBV6-1 | TGTGCCAGCAGTGAAGCAGGGGTGGCGACCACAGATACGCAGTATTTT | CASSEAGVATTDTQYF
- | TRBJ2-1 | 17 | TRBD2 | TRBV29-1 | TGCAGCGTTGAAGGACTGACTAGCGGGAGAACTAGGAATGAGCAGTTCTTC | CSVEGLTSGRTRNEQFF
- | TRBJ1-6 | 18 | - | TRBV2 | TGTGCCAGCAGTGTCCTTGGGCTGACAGCTCCGCTTGGGGTGTCCCTCCACTTT | CASSVLGLTAPLGVSLHF
- | TRBJ2-2 | 15 | - | TRBV7-2 | TGTGCCAGCAGCTTAGGGGGCATTAGGGCCGGGGAGCTGTTTTTT | CASSLGGIRAGELFF
- | TRBJ1-1 | 14 | - | TRBV15 | TGTGCCACCAGCAGAGACACGGGAGTCGGGGAAGCTTTCTTT | CATSRDTGVGEAFF
- | TRBJ2-3 | 17 | TRBD2 | TRBV9 | TGTGCCAGCAGCCTTACTGGGACTAGCGGGAGCACAGATACGCAGTATTTT | CASSLTGTSGSTDTQYF
- | TRBJ1-2 | 12 | - | TRBV6-5 | TGTGCCGTGAACGGGGCGAACTATGGCTACACCTTC | CAVNGANYGYTF
once | TRBJ2-3 | 18 | TRBD1 | TRBV5-1 | TGCGCCAGCAGCGTGCCCGGGACAGGGAGGCGGGAGAAAAATACGCAGTATTTT | CASSVPGTGRREKNTQYF
- | TRBJ1-5 | 16 | - | TRBV28 | TGTGCCAGCAGTCCTCCGGGCTATCGAACCAATCAGCCCCAGCATTTT | CASSPPGYRTNQPQHF
- | TRBJ2-7 | 12 | TRBD2 | TRBV24-1 | TGTGCCACCAGTGATTGGGAGGGCGAGCAGTACTTC | CATSDWEGEQYF
- | TRBJ2-1 | 15 | - | TRBV11-1 | TGTGCCAGCAGCTTAGCGGGTAGAAGCTACAATGAGCAGTTCTTC | CASSLAGRSYNEQFF
- | TRBJ2-7 | 15 | TRBD2 | TRBV6-2/TRBV6-3 | TGTGCCAGCAGTTACTCGGGACTAGCGGGAGGCGAGCAGTACTTC | CASSYSGLAGGEQYF
- | TRBJ2-2 | 15 | - | TRBV5-5 | TGTGCCAGCAGCTTGGGTGGGTTTAACACCGGGGAGCTGTTTTTT | CASSLGGFNTGELFF
- | TRBJ2-7 | 15 | - | TRBV5-5 | TGTGCCAGCAGCTTCGCCGGGACGGCTCCCTACGAGCAGTACTTC | CASSFAGTAPYEQYF
few | TRBJ2-5 | 14 | - | TRBV5-4 | TGTGCCAGCAGCTTGAGTCGGATTGAAGAGACCCAGTACTTC | CASSLSRIEETQYF
- | TRBJ2-7 | 13 | - | TRBV9 | TGTGCCAGCAGCGGACGTAGCTCCTACGAGCAGTACTTC | CASSGRSSYEQYF
- | TRBJ1-5 | 14 | - | TRBV20-1 | TGCAGTGCTAGTCGCCAGGGCCTCAATCAGCCCCAGCATTTT | CSASRQGLNQPQHF
- | TRBJ1-1 | 14 | TRBD1 | TRBV2 | TGTGCCAGCAGGACAGGGGGCGGGAACACTGAAGCTTTCTTT | CASRTGGGNTEAFF
few | TRBJ2-5 | 14 | - | TRBV4-1 | TGCGCCAGCAGCCAAGGTCGTAGAGGAGAGACCCAGTACTTC | CASSQGRRGETQYF
once | TRBJ1-2 | 12 | - | TRBV29-1 | TGCAGCGTCCTTACAGGAAAATATGGCTACACCTTC | CSVLTGKYGYTF
- | TRBJ2-7 | 17 | TRBD1 | TRBV3-1/TRBV3-2 | TGTGCCAGCAGCCAAGCAACCGGACAGGACTCGGTCTTCGAGCAGTACTTC | CASSQATGQDSVFEQYF
- | TRBJ1-6 | 16 | - | TRBV28 | TGTGCCAGCAGTTTATTGCACAGTCAGCAGAGGACACCCCTCCACTTT | CASSLLHSQQRTPLHF
- | TRBJ1-2 | 15 | - | TRBV9 | TGTGCCAGCAGCCAAACTGGGGGGAATGACTATGGCTACACCTTC | CASSQTGGNDYGYTF
- | TRBJ2-3 | 15 | - | TRBV2 | TGTGCCAGCAGTGAACGTGGCGGATTCACAGATACGCAGTATTTT | CASSERGGFTDTQYF
- | TRBJ2-3 | 15 | TRBD1 | TRBV2 | TGTGCCAGCAGATTCCGGGACAGGGGGACAGATACGCAGTATTTT | CASRFRDRGTDTQYF
- | TRBJ2-1 | 15 | TRBD2 | TRBV28 | TGTGCCAGCAGGACTCTAGCGGGAGGGTCTGGTGAGCAGTTCTTC | CASRTLAGGSGEQFF
- | TRBJ1-5 | 13 | TRBD1 | TRBV6-5 | TGTGCCAGCGGGACAGAAACCAATCAGCCCCAGCATTTT | CASGTETNQPQHF
- | TRBJ2-6 | 16 | - | TRBV25-1 | TGTGCCAGCACTCGGGACTCTATCGCTGGGGCCAACGTCCTGACTTTC | CASTRDSIAGANVLTF